This T cell receptor (beta chain) was sequenced in a study of T cells in narcolepsy. Overall study context: Healthy controls were enrolled alongside patients with narcolepsy type 1 or type 2. The study, taken as a whole, reports: Autoreactive HCRT-specific and TRIB2-specific clonotypes were marked in same-patient CSF-versus-blood CD4+ comparisons.

Trimming stripped 5 bases from V and 5 bases from J, with 13 bases between. Germline V gives CDR1 LGHNT, CDR2 FRNRAP. The CDR3 extends over 14 amino acids. Only in-frame clones appear in the TCRdb table, and some are missing; sequencing was by immunoSEQ multiplex PCR. The sample records some 33,000 clones, 85% to 90% being singletons. Concerning this clone: Its specificity is not known.

The origin of this receptor is a human donor with narcolepsy. The rearrangement uses TRBV12-5 and TRBJ2-1, with D possibly matching TRBD1 (6 bases). Input material: CD45RA- memory CD4+ T cells from PBMCs. The DNA for the CDR3 is TGTGCTAGTGGTCTCGGACAGCGACACAATGAGCAGTTCTTC. Translated, it gives CASGLGQRHNEQFF.